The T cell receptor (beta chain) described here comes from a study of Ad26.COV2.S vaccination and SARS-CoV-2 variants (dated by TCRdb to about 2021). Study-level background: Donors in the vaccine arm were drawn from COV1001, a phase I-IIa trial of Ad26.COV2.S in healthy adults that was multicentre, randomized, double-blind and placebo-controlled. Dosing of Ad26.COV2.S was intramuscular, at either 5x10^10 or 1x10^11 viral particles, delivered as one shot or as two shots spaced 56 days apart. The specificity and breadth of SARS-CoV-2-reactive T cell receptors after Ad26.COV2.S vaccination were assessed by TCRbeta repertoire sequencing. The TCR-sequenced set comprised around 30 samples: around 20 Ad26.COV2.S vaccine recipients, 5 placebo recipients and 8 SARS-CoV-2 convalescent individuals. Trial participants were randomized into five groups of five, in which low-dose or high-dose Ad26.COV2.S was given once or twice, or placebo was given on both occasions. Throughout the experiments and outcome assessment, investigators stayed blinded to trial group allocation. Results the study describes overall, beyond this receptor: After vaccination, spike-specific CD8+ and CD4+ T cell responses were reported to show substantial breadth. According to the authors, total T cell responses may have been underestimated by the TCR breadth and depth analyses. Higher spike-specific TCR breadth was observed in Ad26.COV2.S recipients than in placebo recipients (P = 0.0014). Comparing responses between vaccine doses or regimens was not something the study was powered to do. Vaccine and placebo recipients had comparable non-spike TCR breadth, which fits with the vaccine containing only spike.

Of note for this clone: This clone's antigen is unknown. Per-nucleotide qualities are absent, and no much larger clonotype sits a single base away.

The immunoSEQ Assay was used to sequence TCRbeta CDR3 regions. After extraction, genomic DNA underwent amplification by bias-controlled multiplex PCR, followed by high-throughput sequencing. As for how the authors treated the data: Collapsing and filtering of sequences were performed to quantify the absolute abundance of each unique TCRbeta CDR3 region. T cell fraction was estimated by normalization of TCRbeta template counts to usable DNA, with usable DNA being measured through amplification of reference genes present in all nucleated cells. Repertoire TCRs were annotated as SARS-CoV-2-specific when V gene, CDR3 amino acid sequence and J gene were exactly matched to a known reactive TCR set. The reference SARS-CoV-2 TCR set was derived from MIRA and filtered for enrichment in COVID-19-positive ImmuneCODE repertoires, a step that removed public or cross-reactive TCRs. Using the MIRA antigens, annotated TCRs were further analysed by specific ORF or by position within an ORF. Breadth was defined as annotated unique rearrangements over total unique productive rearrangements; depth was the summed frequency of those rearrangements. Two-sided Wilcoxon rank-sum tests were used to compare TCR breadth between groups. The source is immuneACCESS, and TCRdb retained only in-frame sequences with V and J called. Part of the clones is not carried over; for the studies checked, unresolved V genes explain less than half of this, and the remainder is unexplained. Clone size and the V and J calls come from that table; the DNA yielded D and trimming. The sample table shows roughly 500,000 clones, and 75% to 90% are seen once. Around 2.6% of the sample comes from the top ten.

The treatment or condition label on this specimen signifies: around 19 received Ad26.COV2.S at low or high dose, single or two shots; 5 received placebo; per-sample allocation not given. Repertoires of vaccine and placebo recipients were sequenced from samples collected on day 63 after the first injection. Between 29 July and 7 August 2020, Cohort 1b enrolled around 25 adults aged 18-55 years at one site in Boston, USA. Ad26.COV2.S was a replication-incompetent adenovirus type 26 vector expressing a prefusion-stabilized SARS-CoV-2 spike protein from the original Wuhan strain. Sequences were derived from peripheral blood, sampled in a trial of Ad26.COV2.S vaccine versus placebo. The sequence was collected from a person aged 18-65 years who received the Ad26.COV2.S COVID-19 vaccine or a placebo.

The nucleotide sequence is given as TGTGCCAGCAGCGAAGACTGGAACACTGAAGCTTTCTTT. Its protein product is CASSEDWNTEAFF. The sequence joins TRBV9 to TRBJ1-1; the D gene cannot be resolved reliably. Measured from the cysteine to the phenylalanine, the CDR3 is 13 residues long. Only the CDR3 DNA stays, 39 bases, in frame from base 1. The germline V gene provides CDR1 SGDLS and CDR2 YYNGEE. V was cut back by 3 bases and J by 1 base, leaving a gap of 7 bases between them.